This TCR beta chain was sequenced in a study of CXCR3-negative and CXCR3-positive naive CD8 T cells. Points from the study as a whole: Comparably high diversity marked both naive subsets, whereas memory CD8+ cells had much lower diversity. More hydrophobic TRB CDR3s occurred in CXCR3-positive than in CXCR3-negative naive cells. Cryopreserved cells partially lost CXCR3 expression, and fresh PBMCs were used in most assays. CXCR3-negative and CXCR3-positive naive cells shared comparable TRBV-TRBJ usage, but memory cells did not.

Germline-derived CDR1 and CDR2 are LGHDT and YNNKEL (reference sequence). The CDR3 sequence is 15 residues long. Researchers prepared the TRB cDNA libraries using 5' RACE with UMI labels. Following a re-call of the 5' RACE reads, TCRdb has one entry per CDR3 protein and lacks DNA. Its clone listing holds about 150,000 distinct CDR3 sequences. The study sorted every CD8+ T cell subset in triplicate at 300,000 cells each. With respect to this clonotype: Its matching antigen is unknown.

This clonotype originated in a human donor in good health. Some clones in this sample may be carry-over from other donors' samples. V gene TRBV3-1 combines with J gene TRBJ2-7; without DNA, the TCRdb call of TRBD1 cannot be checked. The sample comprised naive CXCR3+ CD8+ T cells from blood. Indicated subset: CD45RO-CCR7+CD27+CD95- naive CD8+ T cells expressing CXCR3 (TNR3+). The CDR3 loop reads CASSPPGRGYYEQYF.